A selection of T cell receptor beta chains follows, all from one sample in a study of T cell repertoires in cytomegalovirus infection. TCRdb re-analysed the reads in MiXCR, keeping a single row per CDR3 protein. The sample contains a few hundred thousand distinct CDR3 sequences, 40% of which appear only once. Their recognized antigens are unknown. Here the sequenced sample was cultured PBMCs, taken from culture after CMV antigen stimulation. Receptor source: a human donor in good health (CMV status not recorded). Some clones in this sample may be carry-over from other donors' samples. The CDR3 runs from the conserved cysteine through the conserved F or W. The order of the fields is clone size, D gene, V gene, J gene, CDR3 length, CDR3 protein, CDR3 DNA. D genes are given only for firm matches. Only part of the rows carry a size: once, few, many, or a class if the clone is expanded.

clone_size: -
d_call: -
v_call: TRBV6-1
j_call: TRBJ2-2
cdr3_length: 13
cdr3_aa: CASREGGTGELFF
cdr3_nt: TGTGCCAGCAGGGAGGGGGGCACCGGGGAGCTGTTTTTT

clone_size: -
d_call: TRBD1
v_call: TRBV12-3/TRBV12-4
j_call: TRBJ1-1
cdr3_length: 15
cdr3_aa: CASSPRTGVNTEAFF
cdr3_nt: TGTGCCAGCAGCCCCCGGACAGGGGTAAACACTGAAGCTTTCTTT

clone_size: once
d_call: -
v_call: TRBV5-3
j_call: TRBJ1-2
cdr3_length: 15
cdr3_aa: CARSFLRGPAKGYTF
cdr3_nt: TGTGCCAGAAGCTTTCTTCGGGGGCCCGCTAAAGGCTACACCTTC

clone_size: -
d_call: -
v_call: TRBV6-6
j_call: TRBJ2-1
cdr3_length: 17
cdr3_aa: CASSRLLGAKPSYEQFF
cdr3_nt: TGTGCCAGCAGTAGACTTCTCGGGGCAAAGCCTTCCTATGAGCAGTTCTTC

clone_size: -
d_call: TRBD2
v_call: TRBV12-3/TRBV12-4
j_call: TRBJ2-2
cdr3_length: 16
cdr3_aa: CASSDALAGASGELFF
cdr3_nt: TGTGCCAGCAGTGACGCACTAGCGGGAGCATCCGGGGAGCTGTTTTTT

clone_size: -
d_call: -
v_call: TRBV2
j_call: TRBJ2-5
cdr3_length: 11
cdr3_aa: CASTLLETQYF
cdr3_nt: TGTGCCAGCACCCTATTAGAGACCCAGTACTTC

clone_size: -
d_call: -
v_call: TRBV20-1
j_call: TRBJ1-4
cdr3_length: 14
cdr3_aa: CSAVRGATNEKLFF
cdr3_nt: TGCAGTGCGGTACGGGGGGCAACTAATGAAAAACTGTTTTTT

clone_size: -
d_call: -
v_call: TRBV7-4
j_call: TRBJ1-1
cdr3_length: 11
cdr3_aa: CASRPSFEAFF
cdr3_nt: TGTGCCAGCAGACCGTCTTTTGAAGCTTTCTTT

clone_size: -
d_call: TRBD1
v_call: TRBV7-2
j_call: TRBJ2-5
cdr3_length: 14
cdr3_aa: CASSWQGAGETQYF
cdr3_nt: TGTGCCAGCAGCTGGCAGGGGGCCGGGGAGACCCAGTACTTC

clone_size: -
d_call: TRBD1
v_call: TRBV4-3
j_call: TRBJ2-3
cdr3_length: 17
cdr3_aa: CASSRWTGVGSTDTQYF
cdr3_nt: TGCGCCAGCAGCCGATGGACAGGGGTTGGGAGCACAGATACGCAGTATTTT

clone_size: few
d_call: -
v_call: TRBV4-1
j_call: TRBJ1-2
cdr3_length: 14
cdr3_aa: CASSHLGPAGGYTF
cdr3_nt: TGCGCCAGCAGCCACCTAGGCCCCGCGGGGGGCTACACCTTC

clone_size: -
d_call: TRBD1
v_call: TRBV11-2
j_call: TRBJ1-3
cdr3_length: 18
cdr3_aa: CASSSLRDRVLDGNTIYF
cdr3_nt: TGTGCCAGCAGCTCCCTCCGGGACAGGGTATTAGATGGAAACACCATATATTTT

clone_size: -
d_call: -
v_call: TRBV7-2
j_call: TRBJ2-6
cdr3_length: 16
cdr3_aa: CASSPSGVSGANVLTF
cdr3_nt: TGTGCCAGCAGCCCATCGGGAGTTTCTGGGGCCAACGTCCTGACTTTC

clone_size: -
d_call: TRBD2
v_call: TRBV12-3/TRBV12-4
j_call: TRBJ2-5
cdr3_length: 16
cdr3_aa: CASSLVWGSGVETQYF
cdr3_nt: TGTGCCAGCAGTTTAGTCTGGGGGAGCGGGGTGGAGACCCAGTACTTC

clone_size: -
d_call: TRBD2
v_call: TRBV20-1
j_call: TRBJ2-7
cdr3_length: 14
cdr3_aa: CSARIAGGADEQYF
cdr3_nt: TGCAGTGCTAGGATAGCGGGGGGGGCTGACGAGCAGTACTTC

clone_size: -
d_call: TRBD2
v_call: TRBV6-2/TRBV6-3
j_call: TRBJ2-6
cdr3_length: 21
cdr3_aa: CASNPGLAGRLGVSGANVLTF
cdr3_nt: TGTGCCAGCAACCCGGGACTAGCGGGGCGTCTGGGGGTCTCTGGGGCCAACGTCCTGACTTTC

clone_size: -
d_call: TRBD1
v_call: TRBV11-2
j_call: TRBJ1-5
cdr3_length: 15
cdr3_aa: CASSSAPTGKQPQHF
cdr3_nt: TGTGCCAGCAGCTCCGCGCCGACAGGGAAGCAGCCCCAGCATTTT

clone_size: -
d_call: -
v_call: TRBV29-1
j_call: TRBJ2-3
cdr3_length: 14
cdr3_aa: CSKEGENYTDTQYF
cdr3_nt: TGCAGCAAGGAGGGGGAGAACTACACAGATACGCAGTATTTT

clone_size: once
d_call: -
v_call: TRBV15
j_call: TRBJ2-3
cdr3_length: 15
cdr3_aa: CATSGGGGYTDTQYF
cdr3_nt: TGTGCCACCAGCGGAGGTGGAGGCTACACAGATACGCAGTATTTT

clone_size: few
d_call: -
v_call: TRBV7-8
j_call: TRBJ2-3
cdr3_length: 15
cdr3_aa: CASSWTGHSTDTQYF
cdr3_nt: TGTGCCAGCAGCTGGACGGGACACTCCACAGATACGCAGTATTTT

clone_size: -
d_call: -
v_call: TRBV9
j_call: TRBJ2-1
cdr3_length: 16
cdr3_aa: CASSGRFSSSYNEQFF
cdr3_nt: TGTGCCAGCAGCGGTCGGTTCTCGAGCTCCTACAATGAGCAGTTCTTC

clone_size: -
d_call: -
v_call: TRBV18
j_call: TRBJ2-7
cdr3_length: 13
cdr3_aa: CASSPPTGDEQYF
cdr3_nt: TGTGCCAGCTCACCACCGACCGGTGACGAGCAGTACTTC

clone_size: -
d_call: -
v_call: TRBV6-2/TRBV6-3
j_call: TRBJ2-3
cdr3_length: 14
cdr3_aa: CASSPSEVADTQYF
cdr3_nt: TGTGCCAGCAGCCCATCGGAGGTAGCAGATACGCAGTATTTT

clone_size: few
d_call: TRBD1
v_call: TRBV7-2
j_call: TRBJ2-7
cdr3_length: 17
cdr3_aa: CASSTGSVWDSRLEQYF
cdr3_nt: TGTGCCAGCAGCACAGGCTCTGTTTGGGACAGCCGCCTCGAGCAGTACTTC

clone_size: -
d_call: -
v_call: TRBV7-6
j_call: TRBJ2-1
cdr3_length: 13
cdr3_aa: CASSLVPSDRQFF
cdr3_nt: TGTGCCAGCAGCTTAGTCCCCAGTGACAGGCAGTTCTTC

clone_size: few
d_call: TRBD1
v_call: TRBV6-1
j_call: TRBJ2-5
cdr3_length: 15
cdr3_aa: CASSPRTGEEETQYF
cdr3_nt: TGTGCCAGCAGTCCAAGGACAGGGGAGGAAGAGACCCAGTACTTC

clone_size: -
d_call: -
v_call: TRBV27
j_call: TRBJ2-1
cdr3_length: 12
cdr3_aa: CASGRVHNEQFF
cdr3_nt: TGTGCCAGCGGTCGGGTTCACAATGAGCAGTTCTTC

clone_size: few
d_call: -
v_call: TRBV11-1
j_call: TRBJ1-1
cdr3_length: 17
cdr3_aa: CASSFYIAATGSTEAFF
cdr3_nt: TGTGCCAGCAGCTTTTATATTGCTGCCACCGGAAGCACTGAAGCTTTCTTT

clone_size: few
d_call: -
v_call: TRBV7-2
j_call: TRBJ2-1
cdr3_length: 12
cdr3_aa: CASSMTQNEQFF
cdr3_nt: TGTGCCAGCAGCATGACTCAAAATGAGCAGTTCTTC

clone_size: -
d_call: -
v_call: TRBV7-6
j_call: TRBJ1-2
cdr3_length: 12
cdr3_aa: CASSAWRGGYTF
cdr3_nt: TGTGCCAGCAGCGCCTGGCGGGGTGGCTACACCTTC

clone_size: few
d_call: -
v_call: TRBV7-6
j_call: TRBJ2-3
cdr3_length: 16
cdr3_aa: CASSQGIPGGADTQYF
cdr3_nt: TGTGCCAGCAGCCAGGGGATTCCGGGCGGCGCAGATACGCAGTATTTT

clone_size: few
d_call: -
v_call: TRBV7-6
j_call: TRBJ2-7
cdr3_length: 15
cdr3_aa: CASSLAPRITYEQYF
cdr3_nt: TGTGCCAGCAGCTTAGCCCCTAGGATAACCTACGAGCAGTACTTC

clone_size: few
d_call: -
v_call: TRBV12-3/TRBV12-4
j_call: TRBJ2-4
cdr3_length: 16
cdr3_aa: CASSGAYGTFDGIQYF
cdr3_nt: TGTGCCAGCAGTGGGGCCTACGGGACTTTTGATGGCATTCAGTACTTC

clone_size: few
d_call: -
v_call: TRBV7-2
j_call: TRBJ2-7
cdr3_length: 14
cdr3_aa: CASSLGSNSYEQYF
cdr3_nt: TGTGCCAGCAGCCTTGGGAGTAACTCCTACGAGCAGTACTTC

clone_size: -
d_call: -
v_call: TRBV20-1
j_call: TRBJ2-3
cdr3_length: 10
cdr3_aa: CSAEGDTQYF
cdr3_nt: TGCAGTGCCGAAGGAGATACGCAGTATTTT

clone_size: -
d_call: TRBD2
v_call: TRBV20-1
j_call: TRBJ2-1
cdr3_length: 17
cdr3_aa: CSASGGVAGGQYNEQFF
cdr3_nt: TGCAGTGCTAGCGGGGGAGTAGCGGGGGGGCAATACAATGAGCAGTTCTTC

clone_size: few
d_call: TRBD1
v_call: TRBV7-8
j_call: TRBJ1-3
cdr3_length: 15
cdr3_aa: CASSRTGAPGNTIYF
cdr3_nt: TGTGCCAGCAGCCGGACAGGGGCCCCGGGAAACACCATATATTTT

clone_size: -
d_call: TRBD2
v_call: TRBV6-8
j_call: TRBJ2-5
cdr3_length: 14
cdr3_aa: CAASGNAEQETQYF
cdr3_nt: TGTGCTGCCAGCGGGAATGCAGAACAAGAGACCCAGTACTTC

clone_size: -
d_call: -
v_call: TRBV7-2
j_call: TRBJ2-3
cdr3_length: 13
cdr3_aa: CASSLDPLGTQYF
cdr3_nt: TGTGCCAGCAGCTTAGACCCCCTAGGCACGCAGTATTTT

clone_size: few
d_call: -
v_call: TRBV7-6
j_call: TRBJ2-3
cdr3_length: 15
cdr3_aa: CASSSGTAPSDTQYF
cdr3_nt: TGTGCCAGCAGCAGTGGGACGGCCCCCTCGGATACGCAGTATTTT

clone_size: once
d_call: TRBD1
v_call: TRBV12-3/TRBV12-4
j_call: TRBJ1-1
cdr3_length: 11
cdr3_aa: CASSNRGITFF
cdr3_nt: TGTGCCAGCAGTAACAGGGGGATAACTTTCTTT